These 8 T cell receptor beta chains came from one sample sequenced in a study of T-cell memory formation after mild COVID-19. In TCRdb, the 5' RACE reads were re-called with MiXCR into one record per CDR3 protein. The data hold about 210,000 distinct CDR3 sequences, with roughly 27% observed a single time. The sequenced sample consisted of PBMCs or a T cell subset sorted from them (not recorded which). The receptors were sampled from an adult woman who had mild COVID-19 (a few samples of this study predate the infection). Cell type and time point are not known.

The rearrangement links TRBV29-1 to TRBJ2-7; the D gene is possibly TRBD1 (5 bases). Germline V lookup: CDR1 SQVTM, CDR2 ANQGSEA. Trimming took off 3 bases at V and 7 bases at J, with 25 bases between the two ends. This CDR3 is built from 16 residues. CDR3: CSVEVPGYRNFREQYF. DNA of the CDR3: TGCAGCGTTGAGGTGCCCGGGTACAGGAACTTTAGGGAGCAGTACTTC.

The chain is built from TRBV12-3 or TRBV12-4 and TRBJ2-2, with D maybe TRBD1 (6 bases). The CDR3 has 14 residues. V lost 3 bases to trimming and J lost 4 bases, with 9 bases between them. CDR3 in amino acids: CASSFWDTTGELFF. The DNA of the CDR3 is TGTGCCAGCAGTTTCTGGGACACCACCGGGGAGCTGTTTTTT.

The V gene is TRBV15, the J gene TRBJ1-1; D may be TRBD1 (5 bases). Germline CDR1 LNHNV, CDR2 YYDKDF (reference sequence). V was trimmed by 4 bases and J by 0 bases, leaving 18 bases between them. This CDR3 comprises 17 residues. CDR3 DNA sequence: TGTGCCACCAGCAAGAGTCGGAGTTCGACAGTGAACACTGAAGCTTTCTTT. It encodes CATSKSRSSTVNTEAFF.

The V call is TRBV9, the J call TRBJ2-7; 7 bases line up with TRBD2. V shed 0 bases, J shed 3 bases, and the junction held 6 bases outside the gene matches. Germline V gene data show CDR1 as SGDLS and CDR2 as YYNGEE. The CDR3 length is 15 residues. The CDR3 DNA follows: TGTGCCAGCAGCGTAGCCAGCGGGGACTTCTACGAGCAGTACTTC. The encoded protein is CASSVASGDFYEQYF.

This clonotype has a handful of counts. The gene calls are TRBV6-5 and TRBJ1-6; maybe TRBD1 (5 bases). Trimming took 6 bases from V and 5 from J, leaving 11 bases between them. CDR1 and CDR2 from the germline V gene are MNHEY and SVGAGI. CDR3 length equals 14 residues. This CDR3 is CASRQGGNNSPLHF. The CDR3 DNA reads TGTGCCAGCAGGCAGGGCGGAAATAATTCACCCCTCCACTTT.

V is TRBV28 and J is TRBJ2-7; D is possibly TRBD1 (5 bases). With 4 bases removed from V and 6 bases from J, the gap between germline ends came to 25 bases. Germline V lookup: CDR1 MDHEN, CDR2 SYDVKM. The CDR3 runs 17 residues. The CDR3 coding sequence is TGTGCCAGCAGTTCACCTCACCTACAGGCCTTGGGCCGCGAGCAGTACTTC. It yields the protein CASSSPHLQALGREQYF.

This clonotype was observed a few times. V gene TRBV7-8 combines with J gene TRBJ2-7; 7 bases line up with TRBD1. The CDR3 has 14 amino acids. V was clipped by 6 bases and J by 2 bases; unmatched bases: 7. CDR1 and CDR2 from the germline V gene are SGHVS and FQNEAQ. Here the CDR3 reads CASRKRTGTYEQYF. The CDR3 region has the DNA TGTGCCAGCAGAAAAAGGACAGGTACCTACGAGCAGTACTTC.

The chain uses TRBV15 and TRBJ2-5; D unresolved. The V gene lost 4 bases and the J gene lost 0 bases, with 12 bases spanning the gap. Germline CDR1 reads LNHNV; CDR2 reads YYDKDF (reference sequence). The CDR3 spans 15 residues. The chain's CDR3 is CATSKNPWYQETQYF. The CDR3 nucleotides are TGTGCCACCAGCAAGAATCCTTGGTACCAAGAGACCCAGTACTTC.